The following is a T cell receptor beta chain sequence with its context. Its antigen is unknown. One base away there is no much larger clone; base qualities are not given. This sample is drawn from a study of molecular identifiers for immune sequencing clone quantification (dated by TCRdb to between 2017 and 2018). Study-wide context: For a replicate experiment, the RNA from either about 20,000 or 100,000 naive CD8 T cells was divided into five aliquots, and four of those aliquots went on to sequencing. This methods study used CD8 T cells to benchmark TCR RNA copy counting and molecular-identifier clustering-based TCR repertoire sequencing (MIDCIRS). Broader findings and caveats from the paper: Spiked-in Jurkat TCR RNA equal to a single cell's worth was reported to be detectable even within 1,100,000 naive CD8 T cells. Modeling estimated about three recovered TCR RNA copies per cell, compared with about 9.3 by digital PCR, which implies about 30% capture efficiency. In CMV-specific effector cells, clones with more than 20 RNA copies contained over 98% of molecules, whereas in naive cells such clones contained under 1% of molecules. The naive libraries included spiked-in Jurkat TCR RNA (10 copies' worth), and this Jurkat TCR RNA is not part of the donor repertoire. Identical TCR molecules sharing a barcode could cause highly expanded clone sizes to be underestimated. When barcode sub-clustering was left out, chimeric consensus sequences inflated TCR diversity, with chimeras reaching as high as 47%.

Reading from cysteine to phenylalanine, the CDR3 counts 10 amino acids. The CDR3 DNA has 30 bases and is translated from base 1. V loses 8 bases, J loses 4 bases, and the germline ends lie 2 bases apart. For CDR1 and CDR2, the germline V gene lists SNHLY and FYNNEI. Libraries of naive CD8 T cells were generated from about 20,000 to 1,000,000 sorted cells, with 10%, 30% or 50% of the purified RNA used. Naive CD8 T cells were FACS-sorted as CD8+CD4-CCR7+CD45RA+ on a BD FACSAria II into RLT Plus buffer. To test detection sensitivity, Jurkat RNA equivalent to more than eight TCR copies was spiked into samples of about 18,000-1,000,000 naive CD8 T cells. CD8 T cells were enriched with RosetteSep CD8+ T Cell Enrichment Cocktail and Ficoll-Paque, followed by ACK red cell lysis. The method behind the library was PCR. The data were produced on an Illumina HiSeq 4000. Preparation of bulk TCR libraries followed a previously described approach, with the TCR primers listed in Table S5. Purification of total RNA was performed with the Qiagen AllPrep DNA/RNA kit. Before any analysis, reads coming from multiple sequencing runs of the same library were combined into one pool. The study's processing was this. Reads were retained only if their TCR constant sequence matched exactly, and those retained reads were trimmed to 150 nt and grouped according to their 12-nt molecular barcodes. Reads inside each barcode group were sub-clustered using a 15% Levenshtein threshold, and a quality-weighted consensus sequence was constructed for each RNA molecule. Non-functional sequences were removed, as were lower-count sequences one edit away from another. Based on a fit of two negative binomial distributions, barcode sub-clusters having less than 20% of the maximum read count were discarded. Through fastp at Q25 and MiXCR, TCRdb rebuilt clones from the public reads, retaining in-frame beta chains. CDR3 protein duplicates are merged, each entry listing the most common genes and DNA. These V and J calls are TCRdb output, not the study's own analysis. The sample table shows 550,000 to 750,000 distinct CDR3 sequences, and about 20% are seen once. The ten most abundant clones make up 0.7% to 1% of the sample.

The TCR originated in a human donor in good health. Some libraries in this study had Jurkat cell RNA spiked in. The sample comprised naive CD8+ T cells from blood, with Jurkat cell RNA spiked in. The intended sense of this specimen's cell subset or site label: FACS-sorted CD8+CD4-CCR7+CD45RA+ naive T cells. The rearranged segments are TRBV2 and TRBJ2-2; the D gene cannot be resolved reliably. The base sequence is TGTGCCAGCCGCACCGGGGAGCTGTTTTTT. This codes for CASRTGELFF.